The source of this TCR beta chain is a study of spatial heterogeneity in lung cancer. This clonotype was counted only a few times. TCRdb reanalysed the 5' RACE reads using MiXCR and keeps one entry per CDR3 protein. Found here are about 12,000 distinct CDR3 sequences, around 4.1% of them singletons; the top ten hold 40% to 55%. Trimming removed 8 bases from V and 4 bases from J, with 14 bases in between. Germline CDR1 SGHVS, CDR2 FQNEAQ. This CDR3 contains 13 residues. Time point indicated: sample taken at primary tumor resection. The chain carries TRBV7-8 and TRBJ1-1, with D maybe TRBD1 (6 bases). The sequences come from PBMCs, collected at surgery. This TCR was sampled from a male donor with early-stage non-small cell lung cancer. The CDR3 here is CASGGAEGTEAFF. The CDR3 DNA is TGTGCCAGCGGGGGGGCAGAGGGCACTGAAGCTTTCTTT.